One and the same sample provided the 6 T cell receptor beta chains below, sequenced in a study of shared clonotypes between healthy human individuals. This table comes from immunoSEQ multiplex PCR, and its TCRdb copy is limited to in-frame clones, with some not included. The table lists fewer than 3 million clones, about nine tenths of them singletons. The sample comprised naive CD4+ T cells from PBMCs. Subset denoted: CD45RA+ positively selected. These receptors were taken from a man aged 18 to 29 in good health. Some clones in this sample may be carry-over from other donors' samples.

A word on this clone: Other DNA sequences from this sample encode an identical CDR3 as well. The rearrangement joins TRBV5-1 to TRBJ1-2, with D unclear. This CDR3 is 14 amino acids long. Germline loops: CDR1 SGHRS, CDR2 YFSETQ. V shed 0 bases and J shed 0 bases, with 6 bases lying between them. The CDR3 DNA is TGCGCCAGCAGCTTGGACAGCTCTAACTATGGCTACACCTTC. Translation gives CASSLDSSNYGYTF.

J is TRBJ1-2 and V is TRBV5-1; 8 bases match TRBD1. The V segment lost 3 bases and the J segment 8 bases; nucleotides outside the gene matches: 9. The CDR3 consists of 14 residues. Germline CDR1 and CDR2: SGHRS and YFSETQ. CDR3 nucleotide sequence: TGCGCCAGCAGCTCAGGACAGGGATTGTCGGGCTACACCTTC. Encoded protein: CASSSGQGLSGYTF.

The chain recombines TRBV5-1 with TRBJ2-7, with TRBD2 as a possible D gene (5 bases). Trimming pared 0 bases from V and 2 bases from J, leaving 15 bases between. The CDR3 loop spans 16 amino acids. The germline gives CDR1 SGHRS, CDR2 YFSETQ. CDR3 nucleotides: TGCGCCAGCAGCTTGGCTAGCTCCCCCCGGACCTACGAGCAGTACTTC. Translated, it gives CASSLASSPRTYEQYF.

The chain carries TRBV11-2 and TRBJ1-3; 7 nucleotides line up with TRBD1. This CDR3 spans 13 amino acids. Losses at the gene ends were 5 bases for V and 3 bases for J; bases not matched to a gene: 1. CDR1 and CDR2 (germline): SGHAT, FQNNGV. The DNA for the CDR3 is TGTGCCAGCAGCACAGGGGTTGGAAACACCATATATTTT. Amino acid sequence: CASSTGVGNTIYF.

The CDR3 DNA reads as TGCGCCAGCACCGCCCGGACTAGCGTCGATGAGCAGTTCTTC. It is translated as CASTARTSVDEQFF. The genes are TRBV10-2 and TRBJ2-1, with 9 bases aligning to TRBD2. The CDR3 contains 14 residues. The junction had 9 bases not matched to a gene; V was cut back by 7 bases and J by 8 bases. Germline CDR1 WSHSY, CDR2 SAAADI.

V gene TRBV7-9 combines with J gene TRBJ2-7; 8 bases are shared with TRBD1. The germline CDR1 and CDR2 sequences are SEHNR and FQNEAQ (reference sequence). The CDR3 is made up of 15 amino acids. V lost 2 bases, J lost 6 bases, and 9 bases stayed unmatched. The CDR3 loop reads CASSLNQDRVSEQYF. DNA of the CDR3: TGTGCCAGCAGCTTAAATCAGGACAGGGTCTCCGAGCAGTACTTC.